The 25 T cell receptor beta chains below come from one sample, sequenced in a study of T cells in lung cancer brain metastases. Profiling relied on immunoSEQ multiplex PCR, and the TCRdb table lists in-frame clones only, not all of them. The profile shows 3,200 or so clones, 70% to 90% of them singletons. The sequenced sample consisted of tumor tissue from the primary lung tumor. The receptors derive from a woman aged 45-65 years with non-small cell lung cancer.

V usage is TRBV2 and J usage is TRBJ1-1; no clear D gene. The CDR3 is 15 residues long. Germline V gene data show CDR1 as SNHLY and CDR2 as FYNNEI. Deletions cut 7 bases from V and 1 base from J, with 16 bases between. This CDR3 reads CASTRSAGQNTEAFF. The CDR3 nucleotides are TGTGCCAGCACACGGAGTGCAGGCCAGAACACTGAAGCTTTCTTT. Drawing the rest from reference TRBV2 and TRBJ1-1, the complete variable domain is EPEVTQTPSHQVTQMGQEVILRCVPISNHLYFYWYRQILGQKVEFLVSFYNNEISEKSEIFDDQFSVERPDGSNFTLKIRSTKLEDSAMYFCASTRSAGQNTEAFFGQGTRLTVV.

The chain has TRBV10-3 and TRBJ1-5; no clear D. V was shortened by 4 bases and J by 1 base, with 8 bases between the two germline ends. Germline CDR1 ENHRY, CDR2 SYGVKD. The CDR3 consists of 14 residues. In DNA, the CDR3 is TGTGCCATCAGTGCGGACGGAAGCAATCAGCCCCAGCATTTT. It yields the protein CAISADGSNQPQHF.

The rearrangement uses TRBV28 and TRBJ1-1, with TRBD1 matching over 7 bases. CDR3 length: 15 amino acids. Germline V gene sequence: CDR1 MDHEN, CDR2 SYDVKM. Trimming removed 4 bases from V and 0 bases from J; junction bases left unmatched: 5. CDR3 sequence reads: CASSSWDSVNTEAFF. The CDR3 nucleotides are TGTGCCAGCAGTTCCTGGGACAGCGTGAACACTGAAGCTTTCTTT. The full variable domain, with the rest looked up from reference TRBV28 and TRBJ1-1, is DVKVTQSSRYLVKRTGEKVFLECVQDMDHENMFWYRQDPGLGLRLIYFSYDVKMKEKGDIPEGYSVSREKKERFSLILESASTNQTSMYLCASSSWDSVNTEAFFGQGTRLTVV.

The V and J genes are TRBV29-1 and TRBJ2-1, with TRBD1 matching over 10 bases. The germline V gene has CDR1 SQVTM and CDR2 ANQGSEA. This CDR3 comprises 13 residues. V was pared by 7 bases and J by 4 bases, with 4 bases of the junction left unmatched. CDR3 region: CSARTGGYNEQFF. For the CDR3, the DNA is TGCAGCGCCCGGACAGGGGGGTACAATGAGCAGTTCTTC.

The chain joins TRBV28 to TRBJ2-6; D is uncertain. CDR1 and CDR2 (germline): MDHEN, SYDVKM. The CDR3 has 17 residues. Trimming took off 3 bases at V and 1 base at J, with 13 bases between the two ends. The CDR3, as DNA: TGTGCCAGCAGTTTCGGGCAGAGTTGGTCTGGGGCCAACGTCCTGACTTTC. It is translated as CASSFGQSWSGANVLTF. Supplemented by reference TRBV28 and TRBJ2-6, the full variable domain reads DVKVTQSSRYLVKRTGEKVFLECVQDMDHENMFWYRQDPGLGLRLIYFSYDVKMKEKGDIPEGYSVSREKKERFSLILESASTNQTSMYLCASSFGQSWSGANVLTFGAGSRLTVL.

The chain is built from TRBV7-3 and TRBJ1-6, with 7 bases fitting TRBD1. After removal of 4 bases from V and 6 bases from J, the junction contained 0 bases not matched to a gene. This CDR3 is 13 amino acids long. In germline, CDR1 is SGHTA, CDR2 FQGTGA. The CDR3 DNA sequence: TGTGCCAGCAGCTCAGGGGGTAATTCACCCCTCCACTTT. The encoded protein is CASSSGGNSPLHF. The full variable domain, rest sourced from reference TRBV7-3 and TRBJ1-6, is GAGVSQTPSNKVTEKGKYVELRCDPISGHTALYWYRQSLGQGPEFLIYFQGTGAADDSGLPNDRFFAVRPEGSVSTLKIQRTERGDSAVYLCASSSGGNSPLHFGNGTRLTVT.

This chain links TRBV4-3 with TRBJ1-4; 7 bases match TRBD1. Germline V gene data show CDR1 as LGHNA and CDR2 as YSLEER. The ends lost 1 base at V and 8 bases at J; junction bases unmatched: 10. This CDR3 region has 16 residues. CDR3 nucleotides: TGCGCCAGCAGCCAAGCCCTCGGGACAGTGGGGGAAAAACTGTTTTTT. Translated, it gives CASSQALGTVGEKLFF.

CDR3 coding DNA: TGTGCCAGCAGCCGTAGACAGGGGGCGACGGAGCGGGGCACCGGGGAGCTGTTTTTT. Translating it yields CASSRRQGATERGTGELFF. The J gene is TRBJ2-2, the V gene TRBV4-2; 10 positions agree with TRBD1. V lost 4 bases and J lost 4; bases outside the gene matches: 15. Germline assignment: CDR1 LGHNA and CDR2 YNFKEQ. The CDR3 spans 19 residues.

The chain couples TRBV5-1 to TRBJ1-2; a possible D gene is TRBD1 (5 bases). The V end lost 7 bases, the J end lost 2 bases, and 15 bases lay between the germline ends. Germline V gene data show CDR1 as SGHRS and CDR2 as YFSETQ. This CDR3 has 14 amino acids. The CDR3 loop reads CASGRLGENYGYTF. In DNA, the CDR3 is TGCGCCAGCGGGAGGTTAGGGGAGAACTATGGCTACACCTTC.

V and J are TRBV9 and TRBJ1-2; 9 bases map to TRBD1. The germline CDR1 and CDR2 sequences are SGDLS and YYNGEE. The CDR3 extends over 17 amino acids. Trimming cost V 0 bases and J 8 bases; bases outside gene matches: 14. DNA of the CDR3: TGTGCCAGCAGCGTAGATGTCTCGGACAGGGGTGTGGGCGGCTACACCTTC. This encodes CASSVDVSDRGVGGYTF. The full variable domain, its missing parts supplied by reference TRBV9 and TRBJ1-2, is DSGVTQTPKHLITATGQRVTLRCSPRSGDLSVYWYQQSLDQGLQFLIQYYNGEERAKGNILERFSAQQFPDLHSELNLSSLELGDSALYFCASSVDVSDRGVGGYTFGSGTRLTVV.

The V and J genes are TRBV19 and TRBJ2-1, with D possibly being TRBD2 (5 bases). CDR3 length: 14 residues. The V end was cut by 7 bases, the J end by 7 bases, with 17 bases between. CDR1 is LNHDA and CDR2 is SQIVND in the germline V gene (reference sequence). The CDR3 protein is CASTFSMGRNEQFF. As DNA, the CDR3 is TGTGCCAGTACCTTCTCCATGGGGAGAAATGAGCAGTTCTTC. Using reference TRBV19 and TRBJ2-1 for the parts outside the CDR3, the full variable domain is DGGITQSPKYLFRKEGQNVTLSCEQNLNHDAMYWYRQDPGQGLRLIYYSQIVNDFQKGDIAEGYSVSREKKESFPLTVTSAQKNPTAFYLCASTFSMGRNEQFFGPGTRLTVL.

Remarks on this clone: The identical CDR3 is also encoded by other nucleotide sequences in the sample. This chain's CDR3 is CASRPGRDSNQPQHF. CDR3 coding DNA: TGTGCCAGCAGGCCCGGGAGAGATAGCAATCAGCCCCAGCATTTT. The chain joins TRBV6-6 to TRBJ1-5, with D uncertain. CDR1 and CDR2 from the germline V gene are MNHNY and SVGAGI (reference sequence). The CDR3 has 15 amino acids. Trimming took 6 bases from V and 0 from J, leaving 12 bases between them.

The CDR3 bases are TGTGCCTGGAGTGGGGGACAGGGCTTCGACGAGCAGTACTTC. Residues: CAWSGGQGFDEQYF. The chain is built from TRBV30 and TRBJ2-7; 9 bases fit TRBD1. The CDR3 has 14 amino acids. Germline CDR1 reads GTSNPN; CDR2 reads SVGIG (reference sequence). Unmatched junction bases numbered 6, after V lost 1 base and J lost 5 bases.

The rearrangement links TRBV5-1 to TRBJ2-7, with unresolved D. The germline CDR1 and CDR2 sequences are SGHRS and YFSETQ. V lost 0 bases and J 4 bases, leaving 11 bases between the germline ends. This CDR3 spans 14 amino acids. Here the CDR3 reads CASSLESSKYEQYF. The DNA for the CDR3 is TGCGCCAGCAGCTTGGAAAGCAGTAAATACGAGCAGTACTTC.

This clone was seen only a few times. V usage is TRBV19 and J usage is TRBJ1-5; D possibly corresponds to TRBD1 (5 bases). The V gene lost 2 bases and the J gene lost 6 bases, with 11 bases spanning the gap. The germline V gene encodes CDR1 LNHDA and CDR2 SQIVND (reference sequence). The CDR3 runs to 14 residues. The CDR3, as DNA: TGTGCCAGTAGTATACGTCCAGGGAGTCAGCCCCAGCATTTT. This gives the protein CASSIRPGSQPQHF.

The V call is TRBV19, the J call TRBJ1-5, with a possible D match to TRBD1 (5 bases). Germline V gives CDR1 LNHDA, CDR2 SQIVND (reference sequence). Trimming removed 1 base from V and 5 bases from J, with 9 bases in between. The CDR3 covers 14 residues. The CDR3: CASSIVGGYQPQHF. The CDR3 DNA is TGTGCCAGTAGTATAGTCGGGGGTTATCAGCCCCAGCATTTT.

The V call is TRBV6-5, the J call TRBJ1-4, with 8 nucleotides matching TRBD1. The CDR3 covers 16 residues. From germline, CDR1 is MNHEY and CDR2 SVGAGI. J gave up 7 bases and V 2 bases, and 9 bases lay outside the gene matches. The CDR3 bases are TGTGCCAGCAGTTACGGCAGGGGGCAAGTCGGTGAAAAACTGTTTTTT. Translating it yields CASSYGRGQVGEKLFF.

The chain joins TRBV5-1 to TRBJ1-1; TRBD1 matches 7 bases. Germline assignment: CDR1 SGHRS and CDR2 YFSETQ. Germline trimming cut 4 bases from V and 0 bases from J; bases unmatched to any gene: 6. The length of the CDR3 is 15 residues. CDR3 nucleotide sequence: TGCGCCAGCAGCCCCGGGACAGTAATGAACACTGAAGCTTTCTTT. Protein: CASSPGTVMNTEAFF. Based on the CDR3 plus reference TRBV5-1 and TRBJ1-1, the full variable domain is KAGVTQTPRYLIKTRGQQVTLSCSPISGHRSVSWYQQTPGQGLQFLFEYFSETQRNKGNFPGRFSGRQFSNSRSEMNVSTLELGDSALYLCASSPGTVMNTEAFFGQGTRLTVV.

The rearrangement joins TRBV5-6 to TRBJ2-7; no firm D call. Deletions cut 2 bases from V and 0 bases from J, with 12 bases between. Germline V gives CDR1 SGHDT, CDR2 YYEEEE. CDR3 length equals 15 residues. CDR3 amino acids: CASSFSASRSYEQYF. CDR3 nucleotide sequence: TGTGCCAGCAGCTTCTCGGCCAGCCGCTCCTACGAGCAGTACTTC.

This clone was recorded a few times. The rearrangement uses TRBV5-4 and TRBJ1-3, with 8 bases identical to TRBD1. Germline V gives CDR1 SGHNT, CDR2 YYREEE (reference sequence). The CDR3 is 18 amino acids. V lost 3 bases to trimming and J lost 0 bases; unmatched junction nucleotides: 11. CDR3 bases: TGTGCCAGCAGCTCCACCAAGCAGGGGGCCAGCTCTGGAAACACCATATATTTT. It yields the protein CASSSTKQGASSGNTIYF.

The rearrangement uses TRBV5-4 and TRBJ2-7; D remains unclear. Trimming stripped 3 bases from V and 2 bases from J, with 12 bases between. Germline V lookup: CDR1 SGHNT, CDR2 YYREEE (reference sequence). This CDR3 contains 14 residues. Written as DNA, the CDR3 is TGTGCCAGCAGCTCCCGATTGGATCCCTACGAGCAGTACTTC. Its protein product is CASSSRLDPYEQYF.

The rearrangement uses TRBV5-4 and TRBJ1-1; TRBD1 aligns across 8 bases. The CDR3 is 17 amino acids. CDR1 and CDR2 (germline): SGHNT, YYREEE (reference sequence). After removal of 2 bases from V and 4 bases from J, the junction contained 13 bases not matched to a gene. The CDR3 nucleotides read TGTGCCAGCAGCTTACGCAGGGGGCCTGGTAAGGTCACTGAAGCTTTCTTT. Amino acid sequence: CASSLRRGPGKVTEAFF.

This chain joins TRBV5-5 and TRBJ1-5; D is unresolved. With 0 bases removed from V and 4 bases from J, the gap between germline ends came to 11 bases. The V gene's germline CDR1 is SGHKS and CDR2 YYEKEE (reference sequence). The length of the CDR3 is 15 residues. The chain's CDR3 is CASSLGQRLNQPQHF. DNA of the CDR3: TGTGCCAGCAGCTTGGGGCAGAGACTAAATCAGCCCCAGCATTTT.

The chain joins TRBV9 to TRBJ2-7; perhaps TRBD2 as D (6 bases). CDR3 length: 17 amino acids. CDR1 and CDR2 (germline): SGDLS, YYNGEE. Trimming took 0 bases from V and 1 from J, leaving 17 bases between them. The CDR3 loop reads CASSVGVGRRDSYEQYF. Written as DNA, the CDR3 is TGTGCCAGCAGCGTAGGGGTAGGGCGGCGGGATTCCTACGAGCAGTACTTC.

The chain links TRBV4-1 to TRBJ1-1; D is unresolved. The V gene's germline CDR1 is MGHRA and CDR2 YSYEKL. This CDR3 contains 17 residues. V was shortened by 1 base and J by 1 base, with 16 bases between the two germline ends. DNA for the CDR3: TGCGCCAGCAGCCAAGGGAGGCATCTTCTACCGAACACTGAAGCTTTCTTT. Protein: CASSQGRHLLPNTEAFF.